The clone carrying this T cell receptor (beta chain) was counted a single time. The data are from a study of blood T cell repertoires in COVID-19. For the study at large: The samples span acute and convalescent COVID-19 from the United States, Italy and Spain. PBMCs, B-cell-depleted T cells, or T cells provided the cDNA or gDNA that made up the material.

Original processing methods: Counts of nucleated cells, estimated from reference gene primer amplification, were obtained. Produced via immunoSEQ multiplex PCR; TCRdb's table is partial and in-frame only. The DNA was the basis for D and trimming; V, J and clone size are from that table. The data hold about 130,000 clones, with approximately 88% observed a single time. V was trimmed by 3 bases and J by 5 bases, leaving 14 bases between them. Germline V gives CDR1 MDHEN, CDR2 SYDVKM. This CDR3 spans 15 amino acids. This chain links TRBV28 with TRBJ1-5, with D possibly being TRBD1 (6 bases). This TCR derives from a man aged 50-59 years with acute or convalescent COVID-19. The sequenced sample consisted of peripheral blood. Here the CDR3 DNA reads TGTGCCAGCAGTTTTTCAGGGGCAGGGGATCAGCCCCAGCATTTT. It encodes CASSFSGAGDQPQHF. Using reference TRBV28 and TRBJ1-5 for the parts outside the CDR3, the full variable domain is DVKVTQSSRYLVKRTGEKVFLECVQDMDHENMFWYRQDPGLGLRLIYFSYDVKMKEKGDIPEGYSVSREKKERFSLILESASTNQTSMYLCASSFSGAGDQPQHFGDGTRLSIL.